A single sample gave rise to the 30 T cell receptor beta chains below, sequenced in a study of blood T cell repertoires in COVID-19. Sequencing was performed with immunoSEQ multiplex PCR; in TCRdb, only in-frame clones are kept and a portion is missing. The data show about 360,000 clones, around 88% seen once. The material sequenced was peripheral blood. The receptors shown here come from a woman aged 55-69 years with COVID-19, enrolled during active disease.

V and J are TRBV10-3 and TRBJ2-3; D remains ambiguous. The CDR3 spans 17 residues. In germline, CDR1 is ENHRY, CDR2 SYGVKD. Deletions cut 3 bases from V and 4 bases from J, with 20 bases between. The CDR3 nucleotides are TGTGCCATCAGTGACGAATCTCTGCTAGAGGTTCCAGATACGCAGTATTTT. It codes for CAISDESLLEVPDTQYF.

V is TRBV10-3 and J is TRBJ2-3; 7 bases align to TRBD2. V shed 10 bases, J shed 2 bases, and the junction held 6 bases outside the gene matches. This CDR3 has 13 residues. The germline CDR1 and CDR2 sequences are ENHRY and SYGVKD. The CDR3 bases are TGTGCCAGTGGGAGGGACTACACAGATACGCAGTATTTT. Amino acid sequence: CASGRDYTDTQYF.

The CDR3 spells CASSEVAGGTGGEQFF. The CDR3 DNA follows: TGTGCCAGCAGCGAAGTAGCGGGGGGCACAGGGGGTGAGCAGTTCTTC. This chain joins TRBV9 and TRBJ2-1, with TRBD2 matching 10 bases. Germline lookup yields CDR1 SGDLS and CDR2 YYNGEE. The ends lost 3 bases at V and 9 bases at J; junction bases unmatched: 12. The CDR3 length is 16 residues. Full variable domain (remainder filled in from reference TRBV9 and TRBJ2-1): DSGVTQTPKHLITATGQRVTLRCSPRSGDLSVYWYQQSLDQGLQFLIQYYNGEERAKGNILERFSAQQFPDLHSELNLSSLELGDSALYFCASSEVAGGTGGEQFFGPGTRLTVL.

The chain is built from TRBV6-2 or TRBV6-3 and TRBJ2-1; 9 bases line up with TRBD1. In germline, CDR1 is MNHEY, CDR2 SVGEGT. CDR3 size: 14 residues. The junction had 6 bases not matched to a gene; V was cut back by 5 bases and J by 7 bases. In nucleotides, the CDR3 is TGTGCCAGCAGTCCCGGGACAGGGATGAATGAGCAGTTCTTC. It codes for CASSPGTGMNEQFF.

The chain employs TRBV4-2 and TRBJ2-3, with 16 nucleotides matching TRBD2. CDR1 and CDR2 (germline): LGHNA, YNFKEQ. The V segment lost 4 bases and the J segment 4 bases; nucleotides outside the gene matches: 11. CDR3 length: 19 residues. The DNA of the CDR3 is TGTGCCAGCAGCCGAGACGGGACTAGCGGGGGGGCTCAGTCAGATACGCAGTATTTT. This gives the protein CASSRDGTSGGAQSDTQYF.

The chain employs TRBV19 and TRBJ1-2; D unresolved. V dropped 7 bases and J dropped 0 bases, with 15 bases sitting between them. The CDR3 length is 15 residues. CDR1 LNHDA and CDR2 SQIVND come from the germline V gene (reference sequence). In nucleotides, the CDR3 is TGTGCCAGTACCAAAGGCGGGGTTGCTAACTATGGCTACACCTTC. The encoded protein is CASTKGGVANYGYTF.

The chain uses TRBV27 and TRBJ1-3, with D maybe TRBD1 (6 bases). V was clipped by 8 bases and J by 0 bases, with 20 bases between them. The germline V gene has CDR1 MNHEY and CDR2 SMNVEV (reference sequence). CDR3 size: 17 residues. The CDR3 loop reads CASVTVAGVLSGNTIYF. The CDR3 DNA reads TGTGCCAGCGTTACCGTTGCAGGGGTACTCTCTGGAAACACCATATATTTT.

CDR3 DNA sequence: TGTGCCAGCAGTTTAATGACGGGGTATGGCTACACCTTC. It is translated as CASSLMTGYGYTF. The chain has TRBV27 and TRBJ1-2; D remains ambiguous. Germline V gene lookup returns CDR1 MNHEY and CDR2 SMNVEV (reference sequence). Trimming removed 2 bases from V and 5 bases from J, with 9 bases in between. The CDR3 loop spans 13 amino acids.

The gene calls are TRBV9 and TRBJ2-5; TRBD2 matches at 9 bases. This CDR3 has 15 amino acids. Trimming at V came to 0 bases and at J to 4 bases, leaving 4 bases not matched to a gene. CDR1 SGDLS and CDR2 YYNGEE come from the germline V gene. This CDR3 is CASSVGRGGGETQYF. DNA of the CDR3: TGTGCCAGCAGCGTAGGGCGGGGGGGCGGAGAGACCCAGTACTTC.

Details on this clone: Other nucleotide sequences from this sample produce the same CDR3. The chain recombines TRBV6-5 with TRBJ2-7; 13 bases map to TRBD2. The V and J ends lost 0 bases and 4 bases, in that order; junction bases with no gene match: 3. Germline CDR1 and CDR2: MNHEY and SVGAGI. The CDR3 is 16 amino acids. The CDR3 DNA reads TGTGCCAGCAGTTACTCAGTACTAGCGGGGGGGTACGAGCAGTACTTC. Translating gives CASSYSVLAGGYEQYF.

The chain joins TRBV11-2 to TRBJ2-3, with 11 bases identical to TRBD2. The V gene's germline CDR1 is SGHAT and CDR2 FQNNGV. With V trimmed by 3 bases and J by 6 bases, 8 bases remained unmatched. This CDR3 has 16 amino acids. The CDR3 spells CASSFRLAGIRDTQYF. The CDR3 region has the DNA TGTGCCAGCAGCTTCCGACTAGCGGGGATACGGGATACGCAGTATTTT. Full variable domain (rest looked up from reference TRBV11-2 and TRBJ2-3): EAGVAQSPRYKIIEKRQSVAFWCNPISGHATLYWYQQILGQGPKLLIQFQNNGVVDDSQLPKDRFSAERLKGVDSTLKIQPAKLEDSAVYLCASSFRLAGIRDTQYFGPGTRLTVL.

The rearrangement uses TRBV20-1 and TRBJ1-5; maybe TRBD1 (6 bases). V lost 3 bases and J 3 bases, leaving 9 bases between the germline ends. There are 13 residues in the CDR3. Germline V gene data show CDR1 as DFQATT and CDR2 as SNEGSKA (reference sequence). The CDR3 loop is CSASRTVNQPQHF. The CDR3 DNA is TGCAGTGCTAGTAGGACAGTCAATCAGCCCCAGCATTTT.

This clone was observed once. The V call is TRBV30, the J call TRBJ1-2; a possible D gene is TRBD1 (5 bases). The CDR3 is 13 residues long. Trimming took 4 bases from V and 4 from J, leaving 13 bases between them. CDR1 is GTSNPN, CDR2 SVGIG, per germline (reference sequence). CDR3 residues: CAWMSGVAYGYTF. CDR3 nucleotide sequence: TGTGCCTGGATGTCGGGGGTTGCCTATGGCTACACCTTC.

V is TRBV24-1 and J is TRBJ1-5; D gene uncertain. V gave up 4 bases and J gave up 3 bases, with 6 bases separating them. The CDR3 totals 13 residues. Per germline, CDR1 KGHDR and CDR2 SFDVKD. CDR3 bases: TGTGCCACCAGTGAGGCGGACAATCAGCCCCAGCATTTT. As protein: CATSEADNQPQHF.

This chain links TRBV10-2 with TRBJ1-3; D ambiguous. The CDR3 extends over 13 amino acids. The V end was cut by 3 bases, the J end by 9 bases, with 12 bases between. Germline V gene sequence: CDR1 WSHSY, CDR2 SAAADI. As DNA, the CDR3 is TGCGCCAGCAGTGATGCCCGCACGAGCACCATATATTTT. It is translated as CASSDARTSTIYF.

The rearrangement uses TRBV9 and TRBJ2-1, with a weak D call TRBD2 (6 bases). The CDR3 extends over 14 amino acids. Germline CDR1 is SGDLS and CDR2 is YYNGEE. The germline V and J ends were trimmed by 3 bases and 6 bases, with 13 bases remaining between them. CDR3: CASSDLGGPNEQFF. CDR3 in DNA: TGTGCCAGCAGCGATTTGGGGGGTCCCAATGAGCAGTTCTTC.

V gene TRBV2 combines with J gene TRBJ2-7; tentatively, D is TRBD1 (6 bases). This CDR3 spans 14 amino acids. Germline lookup yields CDR1 SNHLY and CDR2 FYNNEI. V was pared by 10 bases and J by 0 bases, with 16 bases between. The CDR3 sequence is CANYGTSLSYEQYF. In DNA form, the CDR3 reads TGTGCCAACTACGGGACATCCCTCTCCTACGAGCAGTACTTC.

Here the CDR3 reads CASSYSKFSYGYTF. The CDR3 DNA sequence: TGTGCCAGCAGTTACTCGAAGTTCAGCTATGGCTACACCTTC. This rearrangement joins TRBV6-5 to TRBJ1-2; D is ambiguous. The V gene lost 0 bases and the J gene lost 4 bases, with 9 bases spanning the gap. The CDR3 is made up of 14 amino acids. Per germline, CDR1 MNHEY and CDR2 SVGAGI.

This clone appeared a single time. The chain couples TRBV7-4 to TRBJ1-3; a possible D gene is TRBD1 (5 bases). V lost 0 bases and J lost 0, with 9 bases in between. Germline V lookup: CDR1 SGHVT, CDR2 SQSDAQ. This CDR3 has 16 amino acids. The CDR3 DNA sequence: TGTGCCAGCAGCTTAGCACAGGTTAGCTCTGGAAACACCATATATTTT. Encoded protein: CASSLAQVSSGNTIYF.

The V and J genes are TRBV19 and TRBJ2-3; D is perhaps TRBD1 (5 bases). V gave up 1 base and J gave up 4 bases, with 15 bases separating them. CDR1 and CDR2 from the germline V gene are LNHDA and SQIVND (reference sequence). CDR3 length equals 16 residues. The CDR3 bases are TGTGCCAGTAGTATAGGCGCGGTAAGGGGCGCAGATACGCAGTATTTT. Encoded protein: CASSIGAVRGADTQYF.

This clone was recorded once. Here the CDR3 reads CASSFGGGAYGYTF. CDR3 nucleotide sequence: TGTGCCAGCAGCTTCGGGGGTGGGGCCTATGGCTACACCTTC. V usage is TRBV11-2 and J usage is TRBJ1-2; D might be TRBD1 (5 bases). V was trimmed by 3 bases and J by 4 bases, leaving 12 bases between them. This CDR3 comprises 14 residues. Germline V gene lookup returns CDR1 SGHAT and CDR2 FQNNGV.

The chain has TRBV7-8 and TRBJ1-3; no definite D call. The CDR3 totals 14 residues. V was shortened by 5 bases and J by 2 bases, with 10 bases between the two germline ends. The V gene's germline CDR1 is SGHVS and CDR2 FQNEAQ. The CDR3 region is CASSQSGTGNTIYF. The CDR3 region has the DNA TGTGCCAGCAGCCAAAGCGGCACTGGAAACACCATATATTTT.

The rearrangement uses TRBV5-4 and TRBJ2-2; weak D call: TRBD2 (5 bases). CDR3 length equals 16 residues. Trimming pared 10 bases from V and 2 bases from J, leaving 21 bases between. Germline CDR1 is SGHNT and CDR2 is YYREEE (reference sequence). Here the CDR3 DNA reads TGTGCCGGGATGGAAGGATCGGGGAGAAACACCGGGGAGCTGTTTTTT. Translation: CAGMEGSGRNTGELFF.

The V and J genes are TRBV5-4 and TRBJ2-1; 9 bases fit TRBD2. J lost 10 bases, V lost 5 bases, and 10 bases had no gene match. There are 14 residues in the CDR3. CDR1 is SGHNT, CDR2 YYREEE, per germline (reference sequence). The CDR3 loop reads CASRGGGDWGEQFF. CDR3 coding DNA: TGTGCCAGCAGAGGCGGGGGGGATTGGGGAGAGCAGTTCTTC.

This clone was counted once. The rearrangement links TRBV18 to TRBJ1-3; no definite D call. This CDR3 has 17 amino acids. V lost 4 bases, J lost 0 bases, and 16 bases lay in between. Germline CDR1 reads KGHSH; CDR2 reads LQKENI. Here the CDR3 reads CASSQVPLPSSGNTIYF. Here the CDR3 DNA reads TGTGCCAGCTCACAAGTGCCCTTACCTAGCTCTGGAAACACCATATATTTT.

This rearrangement joins TRBV5-8 to TRBJ1-1, with D hard to call. Germline V gene data show CDR1 as SGHTS and CDR2 as YDEGEE. This CDR3 contains 12 residues. The V end was cut by 0 bases, the J end by 4 bases, with 4 bases between. The CDR3, as DNA: TGTGCCAGCAGCTTGGACAGCACTGAAGCTTTCTTT. Protein: CASSLDSTEAFF.

The chain employs TRBV10-3 and TRBJ1-5; TRBD1 matches at 8 bases. This CDR3 comprises 15 residues. V dropped 6 bases and J dropped 0; count of bases not matched to a gene: 4. Germline V gene sequence: CDR1 ENHRY, CDR2 SYGVKD. The DNA for the CDR3 is TGTGCCATCAGGGCGACAGGGGATAGCAATCAGCCCCAGCATTTT. As protein: CAIRATGDSNQPQHF.

This chain joins TRBV4-2 and TRBJ2-3; 8 bases are a match to TRBD2. CDR1 and CDR2 from the germline V gene are LGHNA and YNFKEQ. The CDR3 runs 15 residues. J gave up 7 bases and V 1 base, and 7 bases lay outside the gene matches. The CDR3 coding sequence is TGTGCCAGCAGCCAAGGAACGGGGGGGCCATATACGCAGTATTTT. Encoded protein: CASSQGTGGPYTQYF.

The chain carries TRBV12-3 or TRBV12-4 and TRBJ1-1; D gene uncertain. The V end was cut by 6 bases, the J end by 3 bases, with 11 bases between. The CDR3 contains 13 residues. CDR3 sequence: CASSASRDTEAFF. CDR3 DNA sequence: TGTGCCAGCAGCGCTTCGCGGGACACTGAAGCTTTCTTT.

This chain joins TRBV3-1 (or the pseudogene TRBV3-2) and TRBJ1-1; TRBD1 matches at 10 bases. The germline gives CDR1 LGHDT, CDR2 YNNKEL (reference sequence). This CDR3 has 15 amino acids. With 0 bases clipped from V and 11 bases from J, the junction kept 9 bases outside the gene matches. The CDR3 region has the DNA TGTGCCAGCAGCCAAGATATCGGGACAGGGGAACGGGCTTTCTTT. This sequence encodes CASSQDIGTGERAFF.